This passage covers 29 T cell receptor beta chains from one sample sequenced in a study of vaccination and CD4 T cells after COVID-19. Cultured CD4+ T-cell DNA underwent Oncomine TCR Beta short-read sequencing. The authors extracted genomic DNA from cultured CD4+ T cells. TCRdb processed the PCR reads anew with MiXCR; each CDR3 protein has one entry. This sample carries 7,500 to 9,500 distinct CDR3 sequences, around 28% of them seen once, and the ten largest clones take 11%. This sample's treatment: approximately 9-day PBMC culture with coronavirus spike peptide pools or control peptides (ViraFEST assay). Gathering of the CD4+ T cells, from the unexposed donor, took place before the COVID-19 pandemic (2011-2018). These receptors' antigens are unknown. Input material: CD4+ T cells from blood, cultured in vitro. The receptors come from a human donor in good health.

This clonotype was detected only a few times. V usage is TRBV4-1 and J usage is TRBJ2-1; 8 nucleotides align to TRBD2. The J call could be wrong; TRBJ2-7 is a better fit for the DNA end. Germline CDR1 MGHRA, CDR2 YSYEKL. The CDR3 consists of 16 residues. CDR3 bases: TGCGCCAGCAGCCAAGAAGTGTTAGCGGGAAACTACGAGCAGTACTTC. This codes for CASSQEVLAGNYEQYF.

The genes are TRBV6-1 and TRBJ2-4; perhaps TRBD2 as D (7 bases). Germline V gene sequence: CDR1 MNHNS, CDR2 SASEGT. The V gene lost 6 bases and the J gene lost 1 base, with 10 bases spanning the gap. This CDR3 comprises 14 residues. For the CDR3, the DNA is TGTGCCAGCAGAGGGGGGGGCGCCAAAAACATTCAGTACTTC. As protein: CASRGGGAKNIQYF.

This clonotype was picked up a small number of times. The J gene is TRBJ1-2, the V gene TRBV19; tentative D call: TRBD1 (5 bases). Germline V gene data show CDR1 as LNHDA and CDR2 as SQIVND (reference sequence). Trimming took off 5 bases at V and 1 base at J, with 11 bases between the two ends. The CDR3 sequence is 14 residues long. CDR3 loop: CASSLRQFNYGYTF. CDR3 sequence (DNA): TGTGCCAGTAGTCTGAGACAGTTTAACTATGGCTACACCTTC.

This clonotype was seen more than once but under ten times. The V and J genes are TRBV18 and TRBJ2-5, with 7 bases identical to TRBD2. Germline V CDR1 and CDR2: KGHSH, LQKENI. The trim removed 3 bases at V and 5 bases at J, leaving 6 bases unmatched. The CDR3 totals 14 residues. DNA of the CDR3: TGTGCCAGCTCACCTCTGGGGGGGTCGGAGACCCAGTACTTC. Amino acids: CASSPLGGSETQYF.

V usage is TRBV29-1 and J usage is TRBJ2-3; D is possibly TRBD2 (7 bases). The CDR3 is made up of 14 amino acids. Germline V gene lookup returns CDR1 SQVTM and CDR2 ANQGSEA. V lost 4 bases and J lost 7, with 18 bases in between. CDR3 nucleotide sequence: TGCAGCGTTGTTACTAGCGAGGGGGGATATACGCAGTATTTT. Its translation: CSVVTSEGGYTQYF.

Here the CDR3 DNA reads TGCAGTGCCCTAGGGAGGTACAATGAGCAGTTCTTC. Residues: CSALGRYNEQFF. The chain is built from TRBV20-1 and TRBJ2-1; D is perhaps TRBD2 (6 bases). Germline values: CDR1 DFQATT, CDR2 SNEGSKA (reference sequence). V was clipped by 6 bases and J by 4 bases, with 10 bases between them. This CDR3 comprises 12 residues.

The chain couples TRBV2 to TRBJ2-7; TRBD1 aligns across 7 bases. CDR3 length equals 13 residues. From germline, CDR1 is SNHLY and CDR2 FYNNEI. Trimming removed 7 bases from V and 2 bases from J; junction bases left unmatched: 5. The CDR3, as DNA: TGTGCCAGCACGGACAGGATGACCTACGAGCAGTACTTC. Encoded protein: CASTDRMTYEQYF.

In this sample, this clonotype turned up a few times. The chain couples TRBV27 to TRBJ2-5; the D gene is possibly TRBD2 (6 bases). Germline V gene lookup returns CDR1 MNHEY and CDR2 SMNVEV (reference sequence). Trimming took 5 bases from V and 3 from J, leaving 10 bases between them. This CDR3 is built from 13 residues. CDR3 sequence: CASSQLAEETQYF. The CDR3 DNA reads TGTGCCAGCAGTCAACTAGCTGAAGAGACCCAGTACTTC.

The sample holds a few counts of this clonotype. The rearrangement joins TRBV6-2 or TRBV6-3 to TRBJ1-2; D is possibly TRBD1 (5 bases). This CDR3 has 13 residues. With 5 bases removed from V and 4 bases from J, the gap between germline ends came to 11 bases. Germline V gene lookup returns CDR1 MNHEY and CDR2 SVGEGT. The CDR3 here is CASSTGQLYGYTF. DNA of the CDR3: TGTGCCAGCAGTACTGGACAACTCTATGGCTACACCTTC.

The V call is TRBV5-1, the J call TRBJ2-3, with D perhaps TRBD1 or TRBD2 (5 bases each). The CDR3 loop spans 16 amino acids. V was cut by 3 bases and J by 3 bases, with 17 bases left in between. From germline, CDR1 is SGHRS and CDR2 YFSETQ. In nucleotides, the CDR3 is TGCGCCAGCAGCTCACTGGACGCAGGGAGAACAGATACGCAGTATTTT. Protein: CASSSLDAGRTDTQYF.

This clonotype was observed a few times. The CDR3 loop is CADPRAGTNTGELFF. CDR3 sequence (DNA): TGTGCCGACCCTCGGGCGGGGACGAACACCGGGGAGCTGTTTTTT. This chain uses TRBV30 with TRBJ2-2; perhaps TRBD2 as D (6 bases). The CDR3 length is 15 residues. V lost 8 bases and J 0 bases, leaving 16 bases between the germline ends. Germline CDR1 is GTSNPN and CDR2 is SVGIG (reference sequence).

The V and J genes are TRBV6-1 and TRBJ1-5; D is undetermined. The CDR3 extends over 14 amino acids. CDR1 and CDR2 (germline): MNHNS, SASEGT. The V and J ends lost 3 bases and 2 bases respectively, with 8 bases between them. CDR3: CASSEGGGNQPQHF. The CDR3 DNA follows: TGTGCCAGCAGTGAGGGTGGCGGCAATCAGCCCCAGCATTTT.

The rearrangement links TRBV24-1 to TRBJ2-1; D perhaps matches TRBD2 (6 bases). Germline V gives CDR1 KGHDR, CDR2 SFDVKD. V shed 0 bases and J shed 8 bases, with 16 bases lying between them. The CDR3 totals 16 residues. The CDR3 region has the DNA TGTGCCACCAGTGATTTGGCGGGACTGTCTCGAGATGAGCAGTTCTTC. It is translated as CATSDLAGLSRDEQFF.

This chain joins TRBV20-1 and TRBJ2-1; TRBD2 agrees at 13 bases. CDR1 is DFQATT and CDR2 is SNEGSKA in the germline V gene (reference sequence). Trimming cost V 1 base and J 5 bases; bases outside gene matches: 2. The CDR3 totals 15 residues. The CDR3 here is CSARGLAGGNNEQFF. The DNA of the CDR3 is TGCAGTGCTAGAGGACTAGCGGGAGGTAACAATGAGCAGTTCTTC.

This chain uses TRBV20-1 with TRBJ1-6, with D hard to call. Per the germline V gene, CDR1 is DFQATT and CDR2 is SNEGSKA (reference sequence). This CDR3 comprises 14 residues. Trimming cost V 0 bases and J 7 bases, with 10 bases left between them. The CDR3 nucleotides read TGCAGTGCTAGAGATAGTACGGAGAATTCACCCCTCCACTTT. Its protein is CSARDSTENSPLHF.

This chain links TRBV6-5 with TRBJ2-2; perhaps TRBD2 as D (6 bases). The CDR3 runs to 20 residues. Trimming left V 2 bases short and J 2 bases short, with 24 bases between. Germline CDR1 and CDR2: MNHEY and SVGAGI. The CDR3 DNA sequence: TGTGCCAGCAGTTACAGAGGTGCGATTCCGGGGACTCCCAACACCGGGGAGCTGTTTTTT. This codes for CASSYRGAIPGTPNTGELFF.

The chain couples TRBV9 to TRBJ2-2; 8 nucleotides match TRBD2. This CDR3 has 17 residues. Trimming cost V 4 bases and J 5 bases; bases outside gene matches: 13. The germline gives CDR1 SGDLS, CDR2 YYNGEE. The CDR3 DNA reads TGTGCCAGCAGCACACGGACTAGCTGGGCCGCAACCGGGGAGCTGTTTTTT. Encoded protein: CASSTRTSWAATGELFF.

The CDR3 loop reads CATSRMDRDSSYEQYF. In DNA form, the CDR3 reads TGTGCCACCAGCAGAATGGACAGGGACAGCTCCTACGAGCAGTACTTC. J is TRBJ2-7 and V is TRBV15; 8 nucleotides align to TRBD1. Germline CDR1 is LNHNV and CDR2 is YYDKDF (reference sequence). The CDR3 is 16 amino acids. V was clipped by 2 bases and J by 0 bases; unmatched bases: 6. Full variable domain (outside the CDR3, taken from reference TRBV15 and TRBJ2-7): DAMVIQNPRYQVTQFGKPVTLSCSQTLNHNVMYWYQQKSSQAPKLLFHYYDKDFNNEADTPDNFQSRRPNTSFCFLDIRSPGLGDTAMYLCATSRMDRDSSYEQYFGPGTRLTVT.

CDR3 bases: TGCAGTGCTAGAGTACGGACAGGGGGTGGGCACGAGCAGTACTTC. This codes for CSARVRTGGGHEQYF. This sequence joins TRBV20-1 and TRBJ2-7; 10 nucleotides agree with TRBD1. Trimming took 1 base from V and 5 from J; bases not matched to a gene: 8. The germline V gene has CDR1 DFQATT and CDR2 SNEGSKA (reference sequence). The CDR3 has 15 residues.

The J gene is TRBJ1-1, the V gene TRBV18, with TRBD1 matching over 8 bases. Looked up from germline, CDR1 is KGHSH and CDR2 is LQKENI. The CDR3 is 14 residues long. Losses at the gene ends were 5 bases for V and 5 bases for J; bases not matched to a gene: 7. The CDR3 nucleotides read TGTGCCAGCTCAGAAACAGGGGGGGTGACTGAAGCTTTCTTT. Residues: CASSETGGVTEAFF.

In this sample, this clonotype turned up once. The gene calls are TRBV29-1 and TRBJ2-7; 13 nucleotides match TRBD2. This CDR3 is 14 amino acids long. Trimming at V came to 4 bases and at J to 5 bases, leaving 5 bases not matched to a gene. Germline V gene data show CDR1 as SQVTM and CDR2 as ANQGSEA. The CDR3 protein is CSVVYGLAGDEQYF. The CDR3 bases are TGCAGCGTTGTTTACGGACTAGCGGGAGACGAGCAGTACTTC.

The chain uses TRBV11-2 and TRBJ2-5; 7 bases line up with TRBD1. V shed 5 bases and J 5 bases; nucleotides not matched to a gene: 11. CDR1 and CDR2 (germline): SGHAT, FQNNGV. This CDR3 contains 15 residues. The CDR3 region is CASSPRTGWTETQYF. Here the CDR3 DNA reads TGTGCCAGCAGCCCGCGGACAGGTTGGACGGAGACCCAGTACTTC.

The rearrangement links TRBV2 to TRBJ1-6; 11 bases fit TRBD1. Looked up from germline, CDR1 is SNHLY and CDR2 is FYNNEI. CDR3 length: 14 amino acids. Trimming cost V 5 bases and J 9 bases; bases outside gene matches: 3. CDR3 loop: CASSPGQGGSPLHF. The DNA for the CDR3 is TGTGCCAGCAGTCCGGGACAGGGGGGTTCACCCCTCCACTTT. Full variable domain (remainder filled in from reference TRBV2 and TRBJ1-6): EPEVTQTPSHQVTQMGQEVILRCVPISNHLYFYWYRQILGQKVEFLVSFYNNEISEKSEIFDDQFSVERPDGSNFTLKIRSTKLEDSAMYFCASSPGQGGSPLHFGNGTRLTVT.

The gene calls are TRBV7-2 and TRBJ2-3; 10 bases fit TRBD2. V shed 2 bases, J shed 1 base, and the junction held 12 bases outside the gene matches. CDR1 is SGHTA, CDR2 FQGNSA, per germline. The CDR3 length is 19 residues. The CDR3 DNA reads TGTGCCAGCAGCTTAAGGGCGGCTAGCGGGAGCCGTGGCACAGATACGCAGTATTTT. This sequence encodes CASSLRAASGSRGTDTQYF.

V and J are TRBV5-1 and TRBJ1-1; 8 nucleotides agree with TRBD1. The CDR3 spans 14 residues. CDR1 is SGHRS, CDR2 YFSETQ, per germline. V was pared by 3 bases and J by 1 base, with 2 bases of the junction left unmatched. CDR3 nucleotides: TGCGCCAGCAGCTCCGGGACAGGGAACACTGAAGCTTTCTTT. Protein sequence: CASSSGTGNTEAFF. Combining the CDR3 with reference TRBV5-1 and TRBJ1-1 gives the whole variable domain KAGVTQTPRYLIKTRGQQVTLSCSPISGHRSVSWYQQTPGQGLQFLFEYFSETQRNKGNFPGRFSGRQFSNSRSEMNVSTLELGDSALYLCASSSGTGNTEAFFGQGTRLTVV.

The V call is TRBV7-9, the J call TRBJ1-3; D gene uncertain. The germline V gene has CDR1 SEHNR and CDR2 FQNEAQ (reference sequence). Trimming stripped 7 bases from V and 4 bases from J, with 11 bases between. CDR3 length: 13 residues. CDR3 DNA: TGTGCCAGCAAGATGTCGTCCGGAAACACCATATATTTT. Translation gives CASKMSSGNTIYF.

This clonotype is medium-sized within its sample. CDR3 in amino acids: CASSQDIRRRGYTF. CDR3 in DNA: TGCGCCAGCAGCCAAGATATTCGGCGACGGGGCTACACCTTC. This sequence joins TRBV4-3 and TRBJ1-2; no reliable D call. The CDR3 runs 14 residues. Germline loops: CDR1 LGHNA, CDR2 YSLEER. V was clipped by 0 bases and J by 8 bases, with 13 bases between them.

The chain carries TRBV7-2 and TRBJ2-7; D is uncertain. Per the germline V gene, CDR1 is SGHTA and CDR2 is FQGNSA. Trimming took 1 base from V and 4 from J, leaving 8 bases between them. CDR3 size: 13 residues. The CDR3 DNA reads TGTGCCAGCAGCTTAGTTTCGAGGTACGAGCAGTACTTC. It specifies CASSLVSRYEQYF.

The CDR3 reads CSARPKIWRSPDTQYF. In DNA form, the CDR3 reads TGCAGTGCTAGACCTAAGATATGGCGGAGCCCGGATACGCAGTATTTT. The genes are TRBV20-1 and TRBJ2-3; D gene ambiguous. The germline CDR1 and CDR2 sequences are DFQATT and SNEGSKA (reference sequence). Trimming shortened V by 2 bases and J by 6 bases, and 21 bases separated the two germline ends. This CDR3 has 16 amino acids.